This is a list of T cell receptor beta chains from one sample in a study of T-cell reconstitution after alpha-beta-depleted transplantation in children. TCRdb redid the calling of the PCR reads with MiXCR, one entry per CDR3 protein. The sample lists 670,000 or so distinct CDR3 sequences, roughly 14% occurring once. This specimen was PBMCs, taken before TCRalphabeta/CD19-depleted stem cell transplant. These receptors were obtained from a girl aged 2 to 10 with congenital amegakaryocytic thrombocytopenia, due to receive a stem cell transplant. Each CDR3 is given with its conserved first and last residue. A D gene is named only where the DNA matches it firmly. Size is omitted from some rows. Given values are once, few, many or a class for expanded clones.

v_call: TRBV5-5; clone_size: many; j_call: TRBJ2-1; d_call: -; cdr3_nt: TGTGCCAGCAGCCCAGGGAACTACAATGAGCAGTTCTTC; cdr3_aa: CASSPGNYNEQFF
v_call: TRBV3-1; clone_size: few; j_call: TRBJ2-1; d_call: TRBD2; cdr3_nt: TGTGCCAGCAGCCAGCCGGGACTAGCTTCTGAGCAGTTCTTC; cdr3_aa: CASSQPGLASEQFF
v_call: TRBV6-5; clone_size: -; j_call: TRBJ1-6; d_call: -; cdr3_nt: TGTGCCAGCAGTTACTCGTCAGGGGAGGATTCACCCCTCCACTTT; cdr3_aa: CASSYSSGEDSPLHF
v_call: TRBV7-6; clone_size: few; j_call: TRBJ2-5; d_call: -; cdr3_nt: TGTGCCAGCAGCTCCGTTTTGGGGGGGCAGGAGACCCAGTACTTC; cdr3_aa: CASSSVLGGQETQYF
v_call: TRBV4-1; clone_size: few; j_call: TRBJ2-2; d_call: -; cdr3_nt: TGCGCCAGCAGCTCGTGGGGTGCGATTGCCGGGGAGCTGTTTTTT; cdr3_aa: CASSSWGAIAGELFF
v_call: TRBV12-3/TRBV12-4; clone_size: -; j_call: TRBJ2-1; d_call: -; cdr3_nt: TGTGCCAGCAGTTTCAGGGTCTTAGCGGCCAACAATGAGCAGTTCTTC; cdr3_aa: CASSFRVLAANNEQFF
v_call: TRBV5-1; clone_size: few; j_call: TRBJ2-7; d_call: TRBD2; cdr3_nt: TGCGCCAGCAGCTTGATGGGCAGCCTCGGAGCGGGAGAATTTTACGAGCAGTACTTC; cdr3_aa: CASSLMGSLGAGEFYEQYF
v_call: TRBV20-1; clone_size: many; j_call: TRBJ2-7; d_call: -; cdr3_nt: TGCAGTGCTAGAACTCCCCTGGACGACGAGCAGTACTTC; cdr3_aa: CSARTPLDDEQYF
v_call: TRBV11-2; clone_size: -; j_call: TRBJ1-2; d_call: TRBD1; cdr3_nt: TGTGCCAGCAGCATGGACAGGGGAGTAGATGGCTACACCTTC; cdr3_aa: CASSMDRGVDGYTF
v_call: TRBV19; clone_size: -; j_call: TRBJ2-4; d_call: TRBD1; cdr3_nt: TGTGCCAGCCGCACAGGGGGCTTAGACATTCAGTACTTC; cdr3_aa: CASRTGGLDIQYF
v_call: TRBV19; clone_size: -; j_call: TRBJ2-7; d_call: -; cdr3_nt: TGTGCCAGTAGTATGGGGGGAGCCGCGACCTACGAGCAGTACTTC; cdr3_aa: CASSMGGAATYEQYF
v_call: TRBV12-3/TRBV12-4; clone_size: many; j_call: TRBJ2-2; d_call: -; cdr3_nt: TGTGCCACCAACTCTATGCACACCGGGGAGCTGTTTTTT; cdr3_aa: CATNSMHTGELFF
v_call: TRBV5-6; clone_size: few; j_call: TRBJ2-1; d_call: -; cdr3_nt: TGTGCCAGCGAGACAGGTTTTCGCCAATCCGCCAATGAGCAGTTCTTC; cdr3_aa: CASETGFRQSANEQFF
v_call: TRBV10-3; clone_size: -; j_call: TRBJ2-7; d_call: TRBD2; cdr3_nt: TGTGCCATCAGTGGAGGGACTAGCTACTACGAGCAGTACTTC; cdr3_aa: CAISGGTSYYEQYF
v_call: TRBV18; clone_size: few; j_call: TRBJ2-7; d_call: -; cdr3_nt: TGTGCCAGCTCACCACTCGGGGACACTCACGAGCAGTACTTC; cdr3_aa: CASSPLGDTHEQYF
v_call: TRBV20-1; clone_size: many; j_call: TRBJ1-2; d_call: TRBD1; cdr3_nt: TGCAGTGCTGACAGGGAATACGGCTACACCTTC; cdr3_aa: CSADREYGYTF
v_call: TRBV29-1; clone_size: -; j_call: TRBJ2-7; d_call: -; cdr3_nt: TGCAGCGTTACAAGGGGGGGAGAGCAGTACTTC; cdr3_aa: CSVTRGGEQYF
v_call: TRBV7-3; clone_size: few; j_call: TRBJ2-1; d_call: -; cdr3_nt: TGTGCCAGCAGCTTATTAGGTCCTCTCCCGCCCGGCCCCTACAATGAGCAGTTCTTC; cdr3_aa: CASSLLGPLPPGPYNEQFF
v_call: TRBV5-1; clone_size: many; j_call: TRBJ1-1; d_call: -; cdr3_nt: TGCGCCAGCAGCTTGGTGCCGGGGGCCACGAACACTGAAGCTTTCTTT; cdr3_aa: CASSLVPGATNTEAFF
v_call: TRBV20-1; clone_size: many; j_call: TRBJ1-4; d_call: TRBD1; cdr3_nt: TGCAGTGCTATACGGGACAGGGGTTTCATTAATGAAAAACTGTTTTTT; cdr3_aa: CSAIRDRGFINEKLFF
v_call: TRBV12-3/TRBV12-4; clone_size: few; j_call: TRBJ2-2; d_call: -; cdr3_nt: TGTGCCAGCAATAGTCAGTTCACCGGGGAGCTGTTTTTT; cdr3_aa: CASNSQFTGELFF
v_call: TRBV7-8; clone_size: -; j_call: TRBJ1-2; d_call: -; cdr3_nt: TGTGCCAGCAGCCCCTATATGGGAAAAGACACCTTC; cdr3_aa: CASSPYMGKDTF
v_call: TRBV12-3/TRBV12-4; clone_size: few; j_call: TRBJ2-7; d_call: TRBD1; cdr3_nt: TGTGCCACCAGTGAGGAGGACAGGTTCGACGAGCAGTACTTC; cdr3_aa: CATSEEDRFDEQYF
v_call: TRBV5-4; clone_size: many; j_call: TRBJ2-1; d_call: TRBD2; cdr3_nt: TGTGCCAGCATCGGACTAGCTGAGAACAATGAGCAGTTCTTC; cdr3_aa: CASIGLAENNEQFF
v_call: TRBV10-3; clone_size: -; j_call: TRBJ2-5; d_call: TRBD1; cdr3_nt: TGTGCCATCAGTGACCCCGGACAGGGGAATACCCCAGAGACCCAGTACTTC; cdr3_aa: CAISDPGQGNTPETQYF
v_call: TRBV11-2; clone_size: few; j_call: TRBJ1-3; d_call: -; cdr3_nt: TGTGCCAGCAGCTTTGGATGGGAGAAAATACTCAACACCATATATTTT; cdr3_aa: CASSFGWEKILNTIYF
v_call: TRBV2; clone_size: -; j_call: TRBJ2-3; d_call: -; cdr3_nt: TGTGCCAGCAGTGAAAGCTTCCTCCGCCTAGATACGTCGTATTTT; cdr3_aa: CASSESFLRLDTSYF
v_call: TRBV4-1; clone_size: few; j_call: TRBJ2-1; d_call: TRBD1; cdr3_nt: TGCGCCAGCAGCCAAGGGGGACAGGGGAACAATGAGCAGTTCTTC; cdr3_aa: CASSQGGQGNNEQFF
v_call: TRBV3-1; clone_size: many; j_call: TRBJ2-7; d_call: -; cdr3_nt: TGTGCCAGCAGCCAAACTCTGACCCGCTCCTACGAGCAGTACTTC; cdr3_aa: CASSQTLTRSYEQYF
v_call: TRBV19; clone_size: -; j_call: TRBJ1-5; d_call: -; cdr3_nt: TGTGCCAGTAGTGCGACTCCGGGACACGGTTACCAAAATCAGCCCCAGCATTTT; cdr3_aa: CASSATPGHGYQNQPQHF
v_call: TRBV5-1; clone_size: many; j_call: TRBJ2-5; d_call: -; cdr3_nt: TGCGCCAGCAGCTCCTCCTCCGGGGTAAACCAAGAGACCCAGTACTTC; cdr3_aa: CASSSSSGVNQETQYF
v_call: TRBV28; clone_size: many; j_call: TRBJ1-5; d_call: -; cdr3_nt: TGTGCCAGCAGTTTTGGTTTGAGCAATCAGCCCCAGCATTTT; cdr3_aa: CASSFGLSNQPQHF
v_call: TRBV5-1; clone_size: -; j_call: TRBJ2-2; d_call: TRBD1; cdr3_nt: TGCGCCAGCAGCGGCGGACAGGGCCTCACCGGGGAGCTGTTTTTT; cdr3_aa: CASSGGQGLTGELFF
v_call: TRBV5-8; clone_size: -; j_call: TRBJ2-4; d_call: TRBD1; cdr3_nt: TGTGCCAGCAGCAAGGGACAGGGGGCTTTAGACATTCAGTACTTC; cdr3_aa: CASSKGQGALDIQYF
v_call: TRBV20-1; clone_size: few; j_call: TRBJ2-1; d_call: -; cdr3_nt: TGCAGTGCTGCCGCTGTCTCCTGGGGGGATGAGCAGTTCTTC; cdr3_aa: CSAAAVSWGDEQFF